This TCR beta chain was documented in a study of cytomegalovirus exposure and HLA in healthy donors. Study-level information: Of approximately 400 genotyped donors, 65% to 85% clustered with self-reported Caucasian donors. Points from the study as a whole: Many donors shared some public TCRs, even though most TCR sequences were rare. Donors belonging to an Asian-associated ancestry cluster reportedly showed fewer N-insertions in productive TCRs than the approximately 690-donor mean, according to what a later analysis found. Earlier analysis yielded a pattern in which most TCR beta V segments were productive about 90% or about 30% of the time.

There are a few counts of this clone. Its antigen is not known. The PCR employed 60 Vbeta primers together with 13 Jbeta primers. Only in-frame clones appear in the TCRdb table, and some are missing; sequencing was by immunoSEQ multiplex PCR. The sample consists of about 140,000 clones, more than 7.5% of them appearing once. The receptor was derived from a man aged 45-60 years in good health and CMV-seronegative. Sequencing was carried out using PBMCs.

CDR3 protein: CATQRESQETQYF. The CDR3 bases are TGCGCCACCCAGCGGGAGAGCCAAGAGACCCAGTACTTC. The rearrangement uses TRBV5-1 and TRBJ2-5; TRBD2 agrees at 8 bases. CDR3 length equals 13 residues. Unmatched junction bases numbered 5, after V lost 9 bases and J lost 1 base. Germline-derived CDR1 and CDR2 are SGHRS and YFSETQ.